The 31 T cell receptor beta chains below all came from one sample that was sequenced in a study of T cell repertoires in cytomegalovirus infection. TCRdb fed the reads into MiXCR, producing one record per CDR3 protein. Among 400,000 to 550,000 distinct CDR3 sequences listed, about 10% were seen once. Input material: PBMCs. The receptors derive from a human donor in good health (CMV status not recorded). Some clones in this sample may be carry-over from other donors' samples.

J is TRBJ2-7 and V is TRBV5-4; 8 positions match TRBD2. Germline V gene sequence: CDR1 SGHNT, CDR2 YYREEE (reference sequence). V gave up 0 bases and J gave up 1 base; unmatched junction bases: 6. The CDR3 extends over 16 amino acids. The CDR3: CASSLGTSLPSYEQYF. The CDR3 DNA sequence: TGTGCCAGCAGCTTGGGGACTAGCCTTCCTTCCTACGAGCAGTACTTC. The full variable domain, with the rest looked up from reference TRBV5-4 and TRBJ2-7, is ETGVTQSPTHLIKTRGQQVTLRCSSQSGHNTVSWYQQALGQGPQFIFQYYREEENGRGNFPPRFSGLQFPNYSSELNVNALELDDSALYLCASSLGTSLPSYEQYFGPGTRLTVT.

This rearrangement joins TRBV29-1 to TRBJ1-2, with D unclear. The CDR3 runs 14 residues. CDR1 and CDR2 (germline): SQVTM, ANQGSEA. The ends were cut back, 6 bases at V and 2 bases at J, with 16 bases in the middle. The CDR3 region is CSVEGSRRNYGYTF. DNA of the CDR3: TGCAGCGTGGAGGGTTCCCGGAGGAACTATGGCTACACCTTC. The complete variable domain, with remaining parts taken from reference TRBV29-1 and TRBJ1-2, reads SAVISQKPSRDICQRGTSLTIQCQVDSQVTMMFWYRQQPGQSLTLIATANQGSEATYESGFVIDKFPISRPNLTFSTLTVSNMSPEDSSIYLCSVEGSRRNYGYTFGSGTRLTVV.

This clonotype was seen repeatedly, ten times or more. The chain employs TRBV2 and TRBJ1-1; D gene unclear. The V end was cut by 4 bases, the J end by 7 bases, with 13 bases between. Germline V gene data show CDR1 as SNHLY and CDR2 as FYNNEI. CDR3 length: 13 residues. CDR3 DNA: TGTGCCAGCAGTGTTGCAGGAGGGAGTGAAGCTTTCTTT. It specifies CASSVAGGSEAFF.

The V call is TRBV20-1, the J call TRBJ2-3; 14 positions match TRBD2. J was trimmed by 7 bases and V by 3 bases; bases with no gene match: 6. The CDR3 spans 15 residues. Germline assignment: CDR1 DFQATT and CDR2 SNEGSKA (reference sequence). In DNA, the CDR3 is TGCAGTGCTAGTCCGACTAGCGGGGGGGCCAATACGCAGTATTTT. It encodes CSASPTSGGANTQYF.

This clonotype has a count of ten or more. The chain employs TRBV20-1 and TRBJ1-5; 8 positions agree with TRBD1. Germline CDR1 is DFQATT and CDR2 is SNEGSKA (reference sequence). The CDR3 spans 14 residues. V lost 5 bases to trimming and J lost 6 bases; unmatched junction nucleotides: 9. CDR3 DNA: TGCAGTGCTTATGGACAGGGTGCCGGTCAGCCCCAGCATTTT. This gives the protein CSAYGQGAGQPQHF.

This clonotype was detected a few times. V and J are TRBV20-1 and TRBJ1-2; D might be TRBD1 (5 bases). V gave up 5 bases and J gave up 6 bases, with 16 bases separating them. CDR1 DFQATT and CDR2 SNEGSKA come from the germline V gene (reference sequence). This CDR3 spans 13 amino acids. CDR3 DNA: TGCAGTGCTCCGACAGCGCTTTGGGATGGCTACACCTTC. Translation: CSAPTALWDGYTF.

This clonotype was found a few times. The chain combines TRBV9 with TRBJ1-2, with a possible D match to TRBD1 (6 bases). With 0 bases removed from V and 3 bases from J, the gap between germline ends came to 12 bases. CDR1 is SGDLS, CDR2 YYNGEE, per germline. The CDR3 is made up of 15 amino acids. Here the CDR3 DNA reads TGTGCCAGCAGCGTAGGGGGCAGGGGATACTATGGCTACACCTTC. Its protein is CASSVGGRGYYGYTF.

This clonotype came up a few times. In DNA form, the CDR3 reads TGTGCCAGCAGCTTATACCGACAGGGGGCAGATACGCAGTATTTT. It translates to CASSLYRQGADTQYF. The J gene is TRBJ2-3, the V gene TRBV7-3, with 9 positions matching TRBD1. Germline V gene lookup returns CDR1 SGHTA and CDR2 FQGTGA. The trim removed 2 bases at V and 4 bases at J, leaving 4 bases unmatched. This CDR3 has 15 amino acids.

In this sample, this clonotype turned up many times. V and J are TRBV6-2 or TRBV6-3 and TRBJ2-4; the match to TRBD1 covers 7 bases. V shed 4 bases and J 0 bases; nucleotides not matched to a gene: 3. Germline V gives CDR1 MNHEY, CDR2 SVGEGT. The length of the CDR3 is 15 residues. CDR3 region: CASSWDRLAKNIQYF. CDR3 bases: TGTGCCAGCAGTTGGGACAGATTAGCCAAAAACATTCAGTACTTC.

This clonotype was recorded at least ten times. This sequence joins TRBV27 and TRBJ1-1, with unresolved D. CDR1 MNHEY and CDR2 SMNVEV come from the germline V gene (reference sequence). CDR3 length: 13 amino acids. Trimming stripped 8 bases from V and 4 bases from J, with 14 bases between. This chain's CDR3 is CASGHNQATEAFF. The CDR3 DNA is TGTGCCAGCGGGCACAACCAGGCCACTGAAGCTTTCTTT.

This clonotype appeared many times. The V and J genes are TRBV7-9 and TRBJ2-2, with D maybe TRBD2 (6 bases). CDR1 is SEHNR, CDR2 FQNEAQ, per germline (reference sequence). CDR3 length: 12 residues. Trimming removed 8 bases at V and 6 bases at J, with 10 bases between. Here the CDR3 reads CASLREAGELFF. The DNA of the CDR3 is TGTGCCAGCCTAAGGGAGGCCGGGGAGCTGTTTTTT.

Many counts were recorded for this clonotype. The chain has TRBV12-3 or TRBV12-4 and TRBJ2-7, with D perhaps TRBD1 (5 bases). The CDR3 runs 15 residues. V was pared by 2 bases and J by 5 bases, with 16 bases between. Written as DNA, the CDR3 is TGTGCCAGCAGTTTATCCGGCAGGGTGCTGGACGAGCAGTACTTC. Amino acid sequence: CASSLSGRVLDEQYF.

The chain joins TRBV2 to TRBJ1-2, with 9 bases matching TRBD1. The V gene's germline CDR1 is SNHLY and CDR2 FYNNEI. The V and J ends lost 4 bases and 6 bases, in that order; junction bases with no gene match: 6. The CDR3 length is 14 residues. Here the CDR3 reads CASSGQTGGDGYTF. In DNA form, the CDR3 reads TGTGCCAGCAGTGGGCAGACAGGGGGTGATGGCTACACCTTC.

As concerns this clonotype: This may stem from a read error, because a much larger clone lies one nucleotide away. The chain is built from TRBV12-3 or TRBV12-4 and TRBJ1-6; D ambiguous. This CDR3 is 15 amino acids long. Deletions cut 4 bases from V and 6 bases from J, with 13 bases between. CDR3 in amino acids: CASSSRAHPNSPLHF. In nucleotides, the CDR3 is TGTGCCAGCAGTTCTCGCGCCCACCCTAATTCACCCCTCCACTTT.

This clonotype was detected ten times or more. The CDR3 bases are TGTGCCATCAGGGGGGTCCCATCGGGGACCCAGTACTTC. Its translation is CAIRGVPSGTQYF. J is TRBJ2-5 and V is TRBV10-3, with D perhaps given as TRBD1 or TRBD2 (5 bases each). This CDR3 is 13 amino acids long. The ends were cut back, 6 bases at V and 7 bases at J, with 15 bases in the middle. CDR1 and CDR2 from the germline V gene are ENHRY and SYGVKD.

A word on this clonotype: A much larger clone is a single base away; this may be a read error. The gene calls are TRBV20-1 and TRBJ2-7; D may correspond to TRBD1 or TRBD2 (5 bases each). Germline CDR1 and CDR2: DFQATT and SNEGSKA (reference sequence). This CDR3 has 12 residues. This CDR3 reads CIARLGWGEQYF. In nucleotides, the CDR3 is TGCATTGCTAGGCTGGGGTGGGGGGAGCAGTACTTC.

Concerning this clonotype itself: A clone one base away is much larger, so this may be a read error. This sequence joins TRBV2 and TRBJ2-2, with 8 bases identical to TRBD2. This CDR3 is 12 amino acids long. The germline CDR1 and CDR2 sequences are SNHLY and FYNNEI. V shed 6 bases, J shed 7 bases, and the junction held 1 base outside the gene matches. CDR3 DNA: TGTGCCAGCAGCGGGACTAGCGGGGAGCTGTTTTTT. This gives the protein CASSGTSGELFF. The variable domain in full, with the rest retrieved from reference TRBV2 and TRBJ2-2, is EPEVTQTPSHQVTQMGQEVILRCVPISNHLYFYWYRQILGQKVEFLVSFYNNEISEKSEIFDDQFSVERPDGSNFTLKIRSTKLEDSAMYFCASSGTSGELFFGEGSRLTVL.

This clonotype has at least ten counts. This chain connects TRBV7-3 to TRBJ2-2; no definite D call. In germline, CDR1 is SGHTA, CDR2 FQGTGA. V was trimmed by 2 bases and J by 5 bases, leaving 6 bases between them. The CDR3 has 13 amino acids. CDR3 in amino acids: CASSLLLTGELFF. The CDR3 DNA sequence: TGTGCCAGCAGCTTATTACTGACCGGGGAGCTGTTTTTT.

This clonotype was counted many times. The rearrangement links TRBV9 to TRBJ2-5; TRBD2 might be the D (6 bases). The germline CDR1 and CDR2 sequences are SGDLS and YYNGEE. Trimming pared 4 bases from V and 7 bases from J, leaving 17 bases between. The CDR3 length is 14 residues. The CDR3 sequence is CASSPPGAFWTQYF. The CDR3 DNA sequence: TGTGCCAGCAGCCCCCCGGGAGCCTTTTGGACCCAGTACTTC.

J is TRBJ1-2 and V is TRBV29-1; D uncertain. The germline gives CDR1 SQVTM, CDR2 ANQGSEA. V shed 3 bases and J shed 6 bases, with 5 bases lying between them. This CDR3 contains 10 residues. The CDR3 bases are TGCAGCGTTGAGGACGATGGCTACACCTTC. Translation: CSVEDDGYTF. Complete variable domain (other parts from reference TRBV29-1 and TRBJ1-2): SAVISQKPSRDICQRGTSLTIQCQVDSQVTMMFWYRQQPGQSLTLIATANQGSEATYESGFVIDKFPISRPNLTFSTLTVSNMSPEDSSIYLCSVEDDGYTFGSGTRLTVV.

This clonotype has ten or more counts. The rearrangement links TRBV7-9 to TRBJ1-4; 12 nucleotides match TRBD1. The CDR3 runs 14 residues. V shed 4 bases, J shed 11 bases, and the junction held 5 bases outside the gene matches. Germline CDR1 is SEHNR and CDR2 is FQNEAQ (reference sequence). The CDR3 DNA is TGTGCCAGCAGCTCGGGACAGGGGGCACGGAAACTGTTTTTT. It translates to CASSSGQGARKLFF. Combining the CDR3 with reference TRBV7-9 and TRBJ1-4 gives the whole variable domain DTGVSQNPRHKITKRGQNVTFRCDPISEHNRLYWYRQTLGQGPEFLTYFQNEAQLEKSRLLSDRFSAERPKGSFSTLEIQRTEQGDSAMYLCASSSGQGARKLFFGSGTQLSVL.

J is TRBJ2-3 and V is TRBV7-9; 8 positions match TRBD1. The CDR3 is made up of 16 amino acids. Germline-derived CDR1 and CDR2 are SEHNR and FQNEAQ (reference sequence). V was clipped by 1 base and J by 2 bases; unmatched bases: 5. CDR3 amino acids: CASSLEGTGVTDTQYF. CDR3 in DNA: TGTGCCAGCAGCTTAGAGGGGACAGGTGTCACAGATACGCAGTATTTT. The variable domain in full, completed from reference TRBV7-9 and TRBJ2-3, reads DTGVSQNPRHKITKRGQNVTFRCDPISEHNRLYWYRQTLGQGPEFLTYFQNEAQLEKSRLLSDRFSAERPKGSFSTLEIQRTEQGDSAMYLCASSLEGTGVTDTQYFGPGTRLTVL.

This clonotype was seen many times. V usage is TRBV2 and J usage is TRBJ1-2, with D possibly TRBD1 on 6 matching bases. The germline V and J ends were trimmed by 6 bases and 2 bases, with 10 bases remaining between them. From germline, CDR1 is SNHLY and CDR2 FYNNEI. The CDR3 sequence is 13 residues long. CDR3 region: CASRGHLNYGYTF. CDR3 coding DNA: TGTGCCAGCAGGGGACACTTAAACTATGGCTACACCTTC.

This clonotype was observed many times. DNA for the CDR3: TGTGCCAGCAGCCCGACAGGGATCGATGAAAAACTGTTTTTT. Protein: CASSPTGIDEKLFF. This chain connects TRBV4-2 to TRBJ1-4, with 7 positions matching TRBD1. Germline CDR1 LGHNA, CDR2 YNFKEQ. CDR3 length: 14 amino acids. Germline trimming cut 4 bases from V and 6 bases from J; bases unmatched to any gene: 5.

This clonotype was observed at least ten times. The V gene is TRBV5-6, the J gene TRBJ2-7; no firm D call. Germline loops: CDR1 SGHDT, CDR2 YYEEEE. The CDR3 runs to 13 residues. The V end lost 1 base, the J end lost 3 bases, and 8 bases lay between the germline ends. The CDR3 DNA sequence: TGTGCCAGCAGCTTGCCTCACATCTACGAGCAGTACTTC. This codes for CASSLPHIYEQYF. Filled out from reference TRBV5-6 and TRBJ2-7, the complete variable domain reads DAGVTQSPTHLIKTRGQQVTLRCSPKSGHDTVSWYQQALGQGPQFIFQYYEEEERQRGNFPDRFSGHQFPNYSSELNVNALLLGDSALYLCASSLPHIYEQYFGPGTRLTVT.

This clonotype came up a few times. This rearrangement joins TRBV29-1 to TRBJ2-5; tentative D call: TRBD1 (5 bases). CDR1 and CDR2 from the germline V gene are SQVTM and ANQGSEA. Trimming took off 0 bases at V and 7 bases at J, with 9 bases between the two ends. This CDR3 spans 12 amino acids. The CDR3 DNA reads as TGCAGCGTTGAAGAACTCCAGGGGACCCAGTACTTC. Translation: CSVEELQGTQYF.

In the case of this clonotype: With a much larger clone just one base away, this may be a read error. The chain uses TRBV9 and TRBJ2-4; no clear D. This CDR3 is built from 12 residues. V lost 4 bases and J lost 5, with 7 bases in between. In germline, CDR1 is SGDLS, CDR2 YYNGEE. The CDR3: CASSPEQNIQYF. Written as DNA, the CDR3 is TGTGCCAGCAGCCCCGAACAAAACATTCAGTACTTC.

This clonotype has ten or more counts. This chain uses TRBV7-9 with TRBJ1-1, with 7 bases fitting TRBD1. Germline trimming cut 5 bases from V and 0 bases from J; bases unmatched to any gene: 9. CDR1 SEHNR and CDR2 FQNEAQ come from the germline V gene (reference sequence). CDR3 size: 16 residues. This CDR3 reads CASSITTGPLNTEAFF. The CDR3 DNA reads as TGTGCCAGCAGCATCACGACAGGGCCACTGAACACTGAAGCTTTCTTT.

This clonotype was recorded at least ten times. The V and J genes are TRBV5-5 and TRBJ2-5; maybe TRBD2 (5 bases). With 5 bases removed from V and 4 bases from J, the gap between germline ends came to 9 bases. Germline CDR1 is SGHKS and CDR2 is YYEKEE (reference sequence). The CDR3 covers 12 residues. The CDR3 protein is CASSPEAETQYF. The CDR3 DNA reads TGTGCCAGCAGTCCGGAGGCAGAGACCCAGTACTTC.

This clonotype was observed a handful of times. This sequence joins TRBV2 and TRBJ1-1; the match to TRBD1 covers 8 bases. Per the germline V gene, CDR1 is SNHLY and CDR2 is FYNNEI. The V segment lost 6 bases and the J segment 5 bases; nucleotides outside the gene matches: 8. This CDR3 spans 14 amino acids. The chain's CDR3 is CASRGGDRMTEAFF. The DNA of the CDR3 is TGTGCCAGCAGGGGGGGGGACAGGATGACTGAAGCTTTCTTT.

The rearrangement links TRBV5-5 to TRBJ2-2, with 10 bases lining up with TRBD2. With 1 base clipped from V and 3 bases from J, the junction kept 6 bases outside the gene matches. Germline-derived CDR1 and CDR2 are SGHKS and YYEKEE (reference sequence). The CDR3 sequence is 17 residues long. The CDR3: CASSLRAGGPYTGELFF. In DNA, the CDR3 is TGTGCCAGCAGCTTGCGAGCGGGGGGGCCGTACACCGGGGAGCTGTTTTTT.